These 13 T cell receptor beta chains were all obtained from the same sample, sequenced in a study of breast tumors, draining lymph nodes, adjacent tissues. Axillary draining lymph nodes of breast cancer patients supplied the node samples. TCRdb fed the multiplex PCR reads into MiXCR, producing one record per CDR3 protein. The sample records 200,000 or so distinct CDR3 sequences, approximately 31% being singletons. Input material: axillary lymph node tissue. The receptor set was obtained from a female donor with breast cancer. Some clones in this sample may be carry-over from other donors' samples.

V is TRBV24-1 and J is TRBJ1-4; maybe TRBD1 (6 bases). This CDR3 spans 12 amino acids. V was shortened by 4 bases and J by 11 bases, with 10 bases between the two germline ends. Germline lookup yields CDR1 KGHDR and CDR2 SFDVKD. The DNA for the CDR3 is TGTGCCACCAGTGACCCCACAGGGAAACTGTTTTTT. Translation: CATSDPTGKLFF.

On this clonotype: Mismatch with germline at one junction end may stem from a read error. The CDR3 loop reads CSAPPGQGNEKLLF. In DNA form, the CDR3 reads TGCAGTGCCCCCCCGGGACAGGGAAATGAAAAACTGCTTTTT. V is TRBV20-1 and J is TRBJ1-4; 9 bases are shared with TRBD1. CDR1 is DFQATT, CDR2 SNEGSKA, per germline (reference sequence). CDR3 size: 14 residues.

Concerning this clonotype: A single base separates this from a much larger clone, so it may be a read error. This chain links TRBV19 with TRBJ2-3; D is tentatively TRBD1 or TRBD2 (5 bases each). CDR1 and CDR2 (germline): LNHDA, SQIVND (reference sequence). This CDR3 is 14 amino acids long. The CDR3 sequence: CASRDNPSTGTQYF. The CDR3 region has the DNA TGTGCCAGTAGGGACAACCCTAGCACAGGTACGCAGTATTTT.

This chain joins TRBV3-1 and TRBJ2-5; 7 nucleotides line up with TRBD2. This CDR3 is 14 amino acids long. The V gene end was trimmed by 1 base and the J gene end by 13 bases; junction bases not matched to a gene: 12. The germline V gene encodes CDR1 LGHDT and CDR2 YNNKEL (reference sequence). In DNA form, the CDR3 reads TGTGCCAGCAGCCAAGCACTAGCGAACACCCCCCGGTACTTC. Protein sequence: CASSQALANTPRYF.

This clonotype was recorded at least ten times. The J gene is TRBJ2-3, the V gene TRBV28; 7 bases are shared with TRBD1. V trimming: 5 bases; J trimming: 6 bases; junction bases outside the gene matches: 8. The CDR3 runs 14 residues. The V gene's germline CDR1 is MDHEN and CDR2 SYDVKM. CDR3 nucleotides: TGTGCCAGCAGTCCCCTGACAGGGACGGATACGCAGTATTTT. Residues: CASSPLTGTDTQYF.

This clonotype showed up many times. This chain joins TRBV5-1 and TRBJ1-2; TRBD1 matches at 10 bases. CDR3 length: 17 amino acids. The V segment lost 1 base and the J segment 8 bases; nucleotides outside the gene matches: 14. CDR1 is SGHRS and CDR2 is YFSETQ in the germline V gene. This CDR3 is CASSLSPDRGVLDGYTF. The CDR3 region has the DNA TGCGCCAGCAGCTTGAGTCCGGACAGGGGGGTTCTTGACGGCTACACCTTC. The full variable domain, completed using reference TRBV5-1 and TRBJ1-2, is KAGVTQTPRYLIKTRGQQVTLSCSPISGHRSVSWYQQTPGQGLQFLFEYFSETQRNKGNFPGRFSGRQFSNSRSEMNVSTLELGDSALYLCASSLSPDRGVLDGYTFGSGTRLTVV.

In this sample, this clonotype turned up many times. V is TRBV7-8 and J is TRBJ2-7; D might be TRBD1 (5 bases). Germline loops: CDR1 SGHVS, CDR2 FQNEAQ. V was trimmed by 4 bases and J by 1 base, leaving 11 bases between them. The CDR3 runs to 14 residues. Here the CDR3 DNA reads TGTGCCAGCAGCTGGGGCGGTAGTTCCTACGAGCAGTACTTC. Translation gives CASSWGGSSYEQYF.

This clonotype was found many times. The CDR3 DNA reads TGCAGTGCTAGAGATAGCCTAGCGGGGGGTAATGAGCAGTTCTTC. Translation: CSARDSLAGGNEQFF. The gene calls are TRBV20-1 and TRBJ2-1; 11 positions match TRBD2. The CDR3 has 15 residues. CDR1 and CDR2 (germline): DFQATT, SNEGSKA (reference sequence). Germline trimming cut 0 bases from V and 7 bases from J; bases unmatched to any gene: 5.

In its sample, this clonotype was seen many times. This chain links TRBV6-1 with TRBJ1-3, with D perhaps TRBD1 (6 bases). Germline lookup yields CDR1 MNHNS and CDR2 SASEGT. The ends were cut back, 8 bases at V and 4 bases at J, with 15 bases in the middle. The CDR3 loop spans 14 amino acids. The CDR3, as DNA: TGTGCCAGCGAGGAAACAGGGCAAGGAAACACCATATATTTT. Residues: CASEETGQGNTIYF.

This clonotype was counted ten times or more. The rearrangement uses TRBV6-1 and TRBJ1-5; D possibly corresponds to TRBD1 (6 bases). CDR3 length: 14 amino acids. V lost 3 bases and J 6 bases, leaving 12 bases between the germline ends. CDR1 and CDR2 (germline): MNHNS, SASEGT. This CDR3 reads CASSDQGWGQPQHF. DNA for the CDR3: TGTGCCAGCAGTGACCAGGGGTGGGGTCAGCCCCAGCATTTT.

This clonotype was recorded many times. The genes are TRBV19 and TRBJ2-3; D is possibly TRBD2 (6 bases). The CDR3 loop spans 14 amino acids. Germline V CDR1 and CDR2: LNHDA, SQIVND (reference sequence). V was clipped by 6 bases and J by 1 base, with 11 bases between them. The DNA of the CDR3 is TGTGCCAGTAGAGAGGCGGGGCGCACAGATACGCAGTATTTT. Protein product: CASREAGRTDTQYF.

This clonotype was seen at least ten times. The chain couples TRBV11-1 to TRBJ2-6, with no clear D. The CDR3 contains 16 residues. Germline CDR1 SGHAT, CDR2 FQDESV (reference sequence). V lost 5 bases and J lost 0, with 11 bases in between. DNA for the CDR3: TGTGCCAGCAGCACGTCAGGTCGCTCTGGGGCCAACGTCCTGACTTTC. This codes for CASSTSGRSGANVLTF.

A single count supports this clonotype. A much larger clone lies a single base off, so this may be a read error. Here the CDR3 omits its conserved ending phenylalanine or tryptophan, so a read error is the likely source. The rearrangement joins TRBV28 to TRBJ2-2; 10 bases fit TRBD1. Per germline, CDR1 MDHEN and CDR2 SYDVKM. The CDR3 spans 16 residues. The trim removed 6 bases at V and 5 bases at J, leaving 9 bases unmatched. In nucleotides, the CDR3 is TGTGCCAGCAGGAGCATGGGACAGGGGATAACCGGGGAGCTGTTTCTT. This codes for CASRSMGQGITGELFL.